The 17 T cell receptor beta chains presented below share a single source sample, sequenced in a study of cytomegalovirus exposure and HLA in healthy donors. This table comes from immunoSEQ multiplex PCR, and its TCRdb copy is limited to in-frame clones, with some not included. The data show 120,000 or so clones, about 83% seen once. The sequenced sample was PBMCs. These receptors were taken from a woman between 25 and 40 years old in good health and CMV-seronegative.

V usage is TRBV15 and J usage is TRBJ2-3; 11 bases align to TRBD1. The CDR3 runs 16 residues. The J segment lost 8 bases and the V segment lost 1 base, leaving 8 bases of the junction unmatched. CDR1 and CDR2 (germline): LNHNV, YYDKDF (reference sequence). The CDR3 bases are TGTGCCACCAGCAGAGTTACCGGGACAGGGGGAATTACGCAGTATTTT. Translating gives CATSRVTGTGGITQYF.

The V call is TRBV7-8, the J call TRBJ2-2; maybe TRBD2 (7 bases). V shed 1 base and J shed 1 base, with 16 bases lying between them. The germline V gene encodes CDR1 SGHVS and CDR2 FQNEAQ. The CDR3 extends over 18 amino acids. The CDR3, as DNA: TGTGCCAGCAGCTTAGTACGCGGGGGCAAGGGGAACACCGGGGAGCTGTTTTTT. Residues: CASSLVRGGKGNTGELFF.

J is TRBJ1-1 and V is TRBV10-2; perhaps TRBD1 as D (5 bases). Between the trimmed V and J ends, which lost 6 bases and 1 base, there was a span of 9 bases. Germline values: CDR1 WSHSY, CDR2 SAAADI. The CDR3 length is 13 residues. This chain's CDR3 is CASSQGRNTEAFF. Here the CDR3 DNA reads TGCGCCAGCAGCCAGGGTAGGAACACTGAAGCTTTCTTT.

This sequence joins TRBV5-1 and TRBJ2-3; 9 bases fit TRBD1. The V and J ends lost 3 bases and 3 bases, in that order; junction bases with no gene match: 8. Per the germline V gene, CDR1 is SGHRS and CDR2 is YFSETQ. The CDR3 contains 16 residues. The CDR3 DNA follows: TGCGCCAGCAGCTCACAGGGGGCCGTTAGGACAGATACGCAGTATTTT. This codes for CASSSQGAVRTDTQYF. The full variable domain, rest sourced from reference TRBV5-1 and TRBJ2-3, is KAGVTQTPRYLIKTRGQQVTLSCSPISGHRSVSWYQQTPGQGLQFLFEYFSETQRNKGNFPGRFSGRQFSNSRSEMNVSTLELGDSALYLCASSSQGAVRTDTQYFGPGTRLTVL.

The V and J genes are TRBV5-1 and TRBJ1-1, with 9 bases that match TRBD1. Germline V CDR1 and CDR2: SGHRS, YFSETQ. With V trimmed by 0 bases and J by 5 bases, 5 bases remained unmatched. CDR3 length: 15 amino acids. The CDR3 region has the DNA TGCGCCAGCAGCTTGGCCGACAGGGGGAGGACTGAAGCTTTCTTT. Amino acid sequence: CASSLADRGRTEAFF.

This chain uses TRBV4-3 with TRBJ1-2, with 10 positions matching TRBD1. The CDR3 is 14 amino acids. V shed 0 bases and J 7 bases; nucleotides not matched to a gene: 2. The germline gives CDR1 LGHNA, CDR2 YSLEER. CDR3 protein: CASSQETGGFGYTF. CDR3 in DNA: TGCGCCAGCAGCCAAGAGACAGGGGGCTTTGGCTACACCTTC.

The V call is TRBV19, the J call TRBJ1-2; 7 bases align to TRBD1. The CDR3 sequence is 16 residues long. The germline CDR1 and CDR2 sequences are LNHDA and SQIVND (reference sequence). V trimming: 4 bases; J trimming: 4 bases; junction bases outside the gene matches: 12. CDR3 loop: CASSRGVQTGPYGYTF. As DNA, the CDR3 is TGTGCCAGTAGTAGGGGAGTCCAGACAGGGCCCTATGGCTACACCTTC.

This chain uses TRBV2 with TRBJ1-1; possibly TRBD1 for D (5 bases). CDR1 and CDR2 from the germline V gene are SNHLY and FYNNEI. The CDR3 is 15 amino acids. V was trimmed by 4 bases and J by 0 bases, leaving 12 bases between them. The CDR3 coding sequence is TGTGCCAGCAGTGGGGTACAGGCTATGAACACTGAAGCTTTCTTT. It is translated as CASSGVQAMNTEAFF.

This chain uses TRBV7-9 with TRBJ2-5; 8 bases match TRBD2. Per the germline V gene, CDR1 is SEHNR and CDR2 is FQNEAQ (reference sequence). The CDR3 covers 16 residues. J gave up 5 bases and V 4 bases, and 12 bases lay outside the gene matches. For the CDR3, the DNA is TGTGCCAGCAGCTACAACCTTGGGACTAGTAGGGAGACCCAGTACTTC. Encoded protein: CASSYNLGTSRETQYF.

The V gene is TRBV6-4, the J gene TRBJ2-7, with a tentative D call TRBD2 (5 bases). V lost 7 bases and J 3 bases, leaving 19 bases between the germline ends. This CDR3 is 15 amino acids long. CDR1 and CDR2 from the germline V gene are MRHNA and SNTAGT. The CDR3 region has the DNA TGTGCCAGCACCGAACGGATAGGCGGAGGCTACGAGCAGTACTTC. This sequence encodes CASTERIGGGYEQYF.

The genes are TRBV5-1 and TRBJ2-2, with TRBD2 as a possible D gene (5 bases). The V end lost 4 bases, the J end lost 5 bases, and 12 bases lay between the germline ends. Germline CDR1 SGHRS, CDR2 YFSETQ. This CDR3 contains 14 residues. This chain's CDR3 is CASSLYPGTGELFF. The CDR3 DNA reads TGCGCCAGCAGCCTTTATCCGGGGACCGGGGAGCTGTTTTTT.

This clone was picked up one time. This chain joins TRBV14 and TRBJ2-5; D might be TRBD1 (7 bases). The germline CDR1 and CDR2 sequences are SGHDN and FVKESK. The CDR3 sequence is 15 residues long. The germline V and J ends were trimmed by 0 bases and 4 bases, with 12 bases remaining between them. As DNA, the CDR3 is TGTGCCAGCAGCCAAGAGGAGGGGGCATCAGAGACCCAGTACTTC. The encoded protein is CASSQEEGASETQYF.

For the CDR3, the DNA is TGTGCCAGCAGTGAAGCGCTTCTCGGACAGGGTTATCAGCCCCAGCATTTT. This encodes CASSEALLGQGYQPQHF. This chain connects TRBV6-1 to TRBJ1-5, with 8 nucleotides matching TRBD1. Germline assignment: CDR1 MNHNS and CDR2 SASEGT. This CDR3 contains 17 residues. The trim removed 0 bases at V and 5 bases at J, leaving 9 bases unmatched.

The chain links TRBV6-1 to TRBJ2-7, with TRBD1 matching over 11 bases. This CDR3 is built from 15 residues. V shed 1 base and J 4 bases; nucleotides not matched to a gene: 3. The V gene's germline CDR1 is MNHNS and CDR2 SASEGT. The CDR3, as DNA: TGTGCCAGCAGTGAAGGGGACAGGGGGGTATACGAGCAGTACTTC. Residues: CASSEGDRGVYEQYF.

This clone was counted a single time. The chain couples TRBV5-1 to TRBJ2-7, with 10 bases that match TRBD1. Trimming took 3 bases from V and 7 from J; bases not matched to a gene: 10. Looked up from germline, CDR1 is SGHRS and CDR2 is YFSETQ. This CDR3 contains 15 residues. The CDR3 DNA reads as TGCGCCAGCAGCTATACGGGACAGGGGTTGGGGGAGCAGTACTTC. Translated, it gives CASSYTGQGLGEQYF.

V and J are TRBV7-9 and TRBJ2-7, with D perhaps TRBD1 (6 bases). There are 14 residues in the CDR3. Germline V gene data show CDR1 as SEHNR and CDR2 as FQNEAQ (reference sequence). V lost 5 bases to trimming and J lost 12 bases, with 23 bases between them. The CDR3 is CASSPVRDTGALYF. CDR3 bases: TGTGCCAGCAGCCCAGTTAGGGACACCGGGGCGTTGTACTTC.

The chain is built from TRBV29-1 and TRBJ2-6, with 9 nucleotides matching TRBD1. CDR1 and CDR2 from the germline V gene are SQVTM and ANQGSEA. Trimming removed 3 bases from V and 3 bases from J; junction bases left unmatched: 12. This CDR3 has 18 amino acids. In nucleotides, the CDR3 is TGCAGCGTTGATAACCCCGGGACAGGGAGTAATGGGGCCAACGTCCTGACTTTC. Translation gives CSVDNPGTGSNGANVLTF.